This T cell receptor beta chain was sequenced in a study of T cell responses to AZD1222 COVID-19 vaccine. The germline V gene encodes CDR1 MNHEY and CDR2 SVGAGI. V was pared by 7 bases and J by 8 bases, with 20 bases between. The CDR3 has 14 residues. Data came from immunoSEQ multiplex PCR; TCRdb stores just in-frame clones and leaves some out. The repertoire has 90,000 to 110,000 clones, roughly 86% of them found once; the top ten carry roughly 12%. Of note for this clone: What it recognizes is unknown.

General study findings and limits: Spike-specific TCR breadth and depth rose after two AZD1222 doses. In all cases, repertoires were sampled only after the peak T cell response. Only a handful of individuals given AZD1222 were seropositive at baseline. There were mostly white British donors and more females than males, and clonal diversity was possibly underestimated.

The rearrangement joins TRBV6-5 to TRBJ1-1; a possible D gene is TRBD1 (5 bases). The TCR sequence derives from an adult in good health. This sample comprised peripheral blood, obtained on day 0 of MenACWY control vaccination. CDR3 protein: CASKTLTGRSEAFF. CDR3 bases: TGTGCCAGCAAGACCCTCACAGGTCGAAGCGAAGCTTTCTTT.